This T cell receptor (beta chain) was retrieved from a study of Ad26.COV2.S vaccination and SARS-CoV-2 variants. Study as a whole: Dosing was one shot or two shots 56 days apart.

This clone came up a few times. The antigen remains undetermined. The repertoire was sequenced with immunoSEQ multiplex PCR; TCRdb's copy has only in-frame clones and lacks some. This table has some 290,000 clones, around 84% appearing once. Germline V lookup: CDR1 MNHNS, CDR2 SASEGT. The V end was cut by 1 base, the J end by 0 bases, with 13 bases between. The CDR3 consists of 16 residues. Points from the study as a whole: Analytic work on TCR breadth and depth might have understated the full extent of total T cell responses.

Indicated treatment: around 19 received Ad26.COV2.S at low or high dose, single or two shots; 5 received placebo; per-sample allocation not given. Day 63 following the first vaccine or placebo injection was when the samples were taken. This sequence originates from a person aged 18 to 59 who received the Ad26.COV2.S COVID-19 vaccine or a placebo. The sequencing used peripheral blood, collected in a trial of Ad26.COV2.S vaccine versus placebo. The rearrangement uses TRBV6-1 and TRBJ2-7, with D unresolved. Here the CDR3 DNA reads TGTGCCAGCAGTGAAGACGGGTGGCTAAGCTCCTACGAGCAGTACTTC. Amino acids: CASSEDGWLSSYEQYF.